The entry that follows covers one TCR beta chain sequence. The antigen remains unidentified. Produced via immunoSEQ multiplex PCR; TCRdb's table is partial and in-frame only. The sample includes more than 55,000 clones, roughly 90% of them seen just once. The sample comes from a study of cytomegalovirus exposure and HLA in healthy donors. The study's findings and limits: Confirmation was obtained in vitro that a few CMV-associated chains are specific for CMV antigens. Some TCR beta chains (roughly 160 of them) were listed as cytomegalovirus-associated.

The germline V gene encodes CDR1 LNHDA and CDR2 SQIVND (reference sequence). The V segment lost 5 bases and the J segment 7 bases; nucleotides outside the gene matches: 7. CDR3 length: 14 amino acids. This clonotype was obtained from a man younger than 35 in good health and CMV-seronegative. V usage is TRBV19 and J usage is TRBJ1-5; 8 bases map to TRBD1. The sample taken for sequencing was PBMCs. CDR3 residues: CASSPGQGDQPQHF. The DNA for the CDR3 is TGTGCCAGTAGTCCCGGACAGGGTGACCAGCCCCAGCATTTT.